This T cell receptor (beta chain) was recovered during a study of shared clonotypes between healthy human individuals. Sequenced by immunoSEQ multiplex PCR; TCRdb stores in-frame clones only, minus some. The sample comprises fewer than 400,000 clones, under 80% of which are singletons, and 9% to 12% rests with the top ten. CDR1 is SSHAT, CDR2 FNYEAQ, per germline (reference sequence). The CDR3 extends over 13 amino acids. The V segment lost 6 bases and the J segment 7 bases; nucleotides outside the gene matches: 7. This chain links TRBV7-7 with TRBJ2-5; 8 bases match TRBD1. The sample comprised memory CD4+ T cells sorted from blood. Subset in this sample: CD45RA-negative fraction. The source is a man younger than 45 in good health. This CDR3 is CASSPGGVGTQYF. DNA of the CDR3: TGTGCCAGCAGTCCAGGGGGCGTGGGGACCCAGTACTTC.